Below are 19 T cell receptor beta chains sequenced from a single sample in a study of regulatory T cells in long-lasting Graves disease. HTBI primers from iRepertoire and Arm-PCR of CDR3 regions yielded the TCR beta libraries. TCRdb passed the multiplex PCR reads through MiXCR, listing each CDR3 protein once. The repertoire holds more than 300,000 distinct CDR3 sequences, about 20% seen once, with 25% to 35% in the top ten. As for time point: persistent/refractory GD, antithyroid drugs over 5 years with positive TRAb. RNA isolated from PBMCs was used to make the TCR library. Sequenced material: peripheral blood mononuclear cells (PBMCs), taken when the disease was refractory, from a patient treated with antithyroid drugs. These receptors came from a female donor with Graves disease.

This clonotype was counted many times. This chain links TRBV6-2 or TRBV6-3 with TRBJ1-2; D gene uncertain. The germline V gene encodes CDR1 MNHEY and CDR2 SVGEGT. Trimming cost V 0 bases and J 5 bases, with 7 bases left between them. The CDR3 is made up of 13 amino acids. The CDR3 sequence: CASSYSGRYGYTF. The CDR3 nucleotides read TGTGCCAGCAGTTACTCTGGCCGATATGGCTACACCTTC.

This clonotype appeared a single time. This sequence joins TRBV2 and TRBJ2-7, with D perhaps TRBD1 or TRBD2 (5 bases each). The V and J ends lost 2 bases and 1 base respectively, with 18 bases between them. CDR3 size: 17 residues. Germline V gene sequence: CDR1 SNHLY, CDR2 FYNNEI. The DNA of the CDR3 is TGTGCCAGCAGTGAATCTGAAGGGGACGGCTATTCCTACGAGCAGTACTTC. Its protein is CASSESEGDGYSYEQYF.

This clonotype was counted only a few times. V is TRBV5-1 and J is TRBJ2-7; D unresolved. V was trimmed by 2 bases and J by 0 bases, leaving 12 bases between them. This CDR3 contains 15 residues. Germline V gene sequence: CDR1 SGHRS, CDR2 YFSETQ. CDR3 nucleotide sequence: TGCGCCAGCAGCTTCGGACCAGATCACTCCTACGAGCAGTACTTC. It translates to CASSFGPDHSYEQYF.

This clonotype was observed many times. The chain combines TRBV20-1 with TRBJ1-1; D call uncertain. V was pared by 5 bases and J by 1 base, with 20 bases between. The CDR3 spans 16 residues. In germline, CDR1 is DFQATT, CDR2 SNEGSKA (reference sequence). The CDR3: CSAESPDLWPNTEAFF. The DNA of the CDR3 is TGCAGTGCTGAAAGCCCTGACTTATGGCCGAACACTGAAGCTTTCTTT.

This clonotype was counted ten times or more. The chain combines TRBV12-3 or TRBV12-4 with TRBJ1-1; TRBD1 is a possible D gene (6 bases). The CDR3 loop spans 12 amino acids. The V end lost 7 bases, the J end lost 5 bases, and 11 bases lay between the germline ends. The DNA of the CDR3 is TGTGCCAGCAAGATGACAGGAACTGAAGCTTTCTTT. Its protein is CASKMTGTEAFF.

In this sample, this clonotype turned up a few times. The chain combines TRBV12-5 with TRBJ1-3; D gene unclear. The CDR3 extends over 17 amino acids. The germline V and J ends were trimmed by 0 bases and 0 bases, with 12 bases remaining between them. In germline, CDR1 is LGHNT, CDR2 FRNRAP. CDR3: CASGLVRQLLSGNTIYF. CDR3 nucleotide sequence: TGTGCTAGTGGTTTGGTACGGCAGCTCCTCTCTGGAAACACCATATATTTT.

The sample holds many counts of this clonotype. The rearrangement uses TRBV2 and TRBJ1-1; D not resolved. The CDR3 is made up of 15 amino acids. V lost 6 bases to trimming and J lost 0 bases, with 14 bases between them. Germline V gene data show CDR1 as SNHLY and CDR2 as FYNNEI. In DNA form, the CDR3 reads TGTGCCAGCAGATTTTCACAGACACTGAACACTGAAGCTTTCTTT. As protein: CASRFSQTLNTEAFF. Full variable domain (remainder filled in from reference TRBV2 and TRBJ1-1): EPEVTQTPSHQVTQMGQEVILRCVPISNHLYFYWYRQILGQKVEFLVSFYNNEISEKSEIFDDQFSVERPDGSNFTLKIRSTKLEDSAMYFCASRFSQTLNTEAFFGQGTRLTVV.

This clonotype was seen repeatedly, ten times or more. The chain carries TRBV6-1 and TRBJ2-4; the D gene is possibly TRBD2 (7 bases). The V end lost 3 bases, the J end lost 0 bases, and 15 bases lay between the germline ends. This CDR3 spans 17 amino acids. Germline V gene lookup returns CDR1 MNHNS and CDR2 SASEGT. The CDR3 loop reads CASSDRGADLAKNIQYF. The DNA for the CDR3 is TGTGCCAGCAGTGACCGGGGGGCCGACCTAGCCAAAAACATTCAGTACTTC.

V usage is TRBV5-4 and J usage is TRBJ2-2; D call uncertain. This CDR3 contains 14 residues. The V gene lost 0 bases and the J gene lost 4 bases, with 7 bases spanning the gap. CDR1 is SGHNT, CDR2 YYREEE, per germline (reference sequence). CDR3 loop: CASSLEDLTGELFF. The CDR3 bases are TGTGCCAGCAGCTTGGAGGACCTCACCGGGGAGCTGTTTTTT.

This chain joins TRBV9 and TRBJ2-7, with 13 bases matching TRBD2. CDR3 length equals 15 residues. Germline V gene sequence: CDR1 SGDLS, CDR2 YYNGEE. J gave up 6 bases and V 3 bases, and 6 bases lay outside the gene matches. Here the CDR3 reads CASSAAGTSGIEQYF. Written as DNA, the CDR3 is TGTGCCAGCAGCGCAGCCGGGACTAGCGGGATCGAGCAGTACTTC.

This clonotype was counted only a few times. The chain recombines TRBV6-1 with TRBJ1-5; perhaps TRBD1 as D (5 bases). The germline gives CDR1 MNHNS, CDR2 SASEGT. This CDR3 has 15 amino acids. Between the trimmed V and J ends, which lost 6 bases and 3 bases, there was a span of 15 bases. CDR3 coding DNA: TGTGCCAGCAGCCTACTCGGGGGGAACAATCAGCCCCAGCATTTT. Protein product: CASSLLGGNNQPQHF.

This clonotype was seen only a few times. The J gene is TRBJ1-2, the V gene TRBV6-5; no clear D. V was trimmed by 3 bases and J by 3 bases, leaving 17 bases between them. The CDR3 totals 16 residues. Germline CDR1 is MNHEY and CDR2 is SVGAGI. The CDR3 sequence: CASSYYWLESDYGYTF. The CDR3 nucleotides are TGTGCCAGCAGTTATTACTGGTTGGAGTCAGACTATGGCTACACCTTC.

This clonotype was seen at least ten times. The genes are TRBV27 and TRBJ1-1; D call uncertain. Germline values: CDR1 MNHEY, CDR2 SMNVEV (reference sequence). The length of the CDR3 is 14 residues. With 6 bases removed from V and 1 base from J, the gap between germline ends came to 12 bases. For the CDR3, the DNA is TGTGCCAGCAGGCCCGTGGTCACGAACACTGAAGCTTTCTTT. This codes for CASRPVVTNTEAFF.

This clonotype has ten or more counts. This chain links TRBV5-1 with TRBJ1-1, with D maybe TRBD1 (5 bases). Trimming removed 0 bases from V and 4 bases from J, with 10 bases in between. This CDR3 is 14 amino acids long. Germline V lookup: CDR1 SGHRS, CDR2 YFSETQ. The CDR3 protein is CASSLDQGITEAFF. For the CDR3, the DNA is TGCGCCAGCAGCTTGGACCAGGGTATCACTGAAGCTTTCTTT.

V usage is TRBV5-1 and J usage is TRBJ2-7; 7 nucleotides align to TRBD1. This CDR3 spans 15 amino acids. With 1 base clipped from V and 2 bases from J, the junction kept 6 bases outside the gene matches. Germline V gives CDR1 SGHRS, CDR2 YFSETQ. Written as DNA, the CDR3 is TGCGCCAGCAGCTTGCCAGGGGGTCTACCCTACGAGCAGTACTTC. Amino acids: CASSLPGGLPYEQYF.

This clonotype has a handful of counts. The V and J genes are TRBV6-2 or TRBV6-3 and TRBJ1-2; possible D gene TRBD1, 6 bases. The V end was cut by 5 bases, the J end by 3 bases, with 10 bases between. The CDR3 consists of 13 residues. CDR1 is MNHEY, CDR2 SVGEGT, per germline. In DNA form, the CDR3 reads TGTGCCAGCAGTATTGGACAGTACTATGGCTACACCTTC. Translated: CASSIGQYYGYTF.

The chain carries TRBV6-2 or TRBV6-3 and TRBJ1-4, with a weak D call TRBD1 (6 bases). The V gene lost 11 bases and the J gene lost 10 bases, with 20 bases spanning the gap. CDR1 and CDR2 (germline): MNHEY, SVGEGT. CDR3 length equals 13 residues. The CDR3 reads CAATGTSGGKLFF. The DNA for the CDR3 is TGTGCCGCAACCGGGACATCTGGTGGAAAACTGTTTTTT.

This clonotype came up a few times. The chain uses TRBV20-1 and TRBJ2-7; D might be TRBD2 (5 bases). The CDR3 is 11 amino acids. Germline loops: CDR1 DFQATT, CDR2 SNEGSKA (reference sequence). The V gene lost 7 bases and the J gene lost 3 bases, with 10 bases spanning the gap. The DNA for the CDR3 is TGCAGTGTCACCCGGGACTACGAGCAGTACTTC. Translated, it gives CSVTRDYEQYF.

This clonotype was counted a few times. The chain is built from TRBV27 and TRBJ1-5; D is undetermined. Germline values: CDR1 MNHEY, CDR2 SMNVEV (reference sequence). This CDR3 has 11 amino acids. Trimming shortened V by 11 bases and J by 6 bases, and 11 bases separated the two germline ends. The CDR3 DNA reads as TGTGCCGGGATCGGACTTCAGCCCCAGCATTTT. It encodes CAGIGLQPQHF.